This T cell receptor beta chain was captured in a study of regulatory T cells in long-lasting Graves disease. Study findings and constraints: Preferential use of TRBV28, TRBJ1-2 and TRBJ2-5 was seen in persistent disease.

The time point: newly diagnosed GD, antithyroid drugs for less than 3 months. TCR sequences were obtained from RNA taken from PBMCs. The authors diagnosed Graves' disease using American Thyroid Association guidelines. The EDTA tubes were filled with around 9 milliliters of drawn peripheral blood. The CDR3 contains 15 residues. Trimming removed 1 base from V and 4 bases from J; junction bases left unmatched: 6. Germline-derived CDR1 and CDR2 are SNHLY and FYNNEI. CDR3-region Arm-PCR and iRepertoire HTBI primers produced the TCR beta libraries. TCRdb independently ran MiXCR on the multiplex PCR reads; one entry per CDR3 protein. The repertoire holds 400,000 to 500,000 distinct CDR3 sequences, with about a sixth as singletons. This clonotype was counted many times. Its antigen is unknown. These same data were also listed under a study on T cells in Graves' hyperthyroidism and ophthalmopathy. Per that study: The diagnostic basis comprised clinical symptoms, serum thyroxine and TRAb, thyroid ultrasound and orbital computed tomography.

The rearrangement uses TRBV2 and TRBJ2-7, with 8 bases identical to TRBD1. This receptor was identified in a woman aged 30 to 39 with Graves disease. The sequencing used peripheral blood mononuclear cells (PBMCs), collected at new diagnosis, from a patient treated with antithyroid drugs. Here the CDR3 DNA reads TGTGCCAGCAGTGAAGTTCCAGGGGGCTTTTACGAGCAGTACTTC. It encodes CASSEVPGGFYEQYF.